The text below deals with one TCR beta chain. Antigen: not known. This CDR3 comprises 14 residues. Germline V CDR1 and CDR2: MDHEN, SYDVKM. V was shortened by 2 bases and J by 4 bases, with 12 bases between the two germline ends. Researchers ran the PCR with 60 Vbeta and 13 Jbeta primers. The protocol was immunoSEQ multiplex PCR, while the TCRdb copy is restricted to in-frame clones and leaves out a portion. The sample holds tens of thousands of clones; 81% are singletons and the top ten take approximately 10%. This entry comes from a study of cytomegalovirus exposure and HLA in healthy donors. Overall study results and limits: According to a later analysis, donors in an Asian-associated ancestry cluster reportedly had fewer N-insertions than the roughly 670-donor mean. About 90% or about 30% of the time was how often most TCR beta V segments were productive, according to an earlier analysis.

Sample: PBMCs. The origin of this receptor is a human donor in good health. The rearrangement joins TRBV28 to TRBJ2-7; D is perhaps TRBD2 (5 bases). CDR3 sequence reads: CASSLPRRGYEQYF. The CDR3 region has the DNA TGTGCCAGCAGTTTACCCCGTCGAGGGTACGAGCAGTACTTC.